This T cell receptor beta chain was sequenced for a study of technical replicates of blood from several donors. The data were produced by immunoSEQ multiplex PCR, yet TCRdb's version contains in-frame clones alone and is incomplete. The sample comprises about 100,000 clones, nearly 97% of which are singletons, and approximately 0.22% rests with the top ten. Per the germline V gene, CDR1 is SNHLY and CDR2 is FYNNEI. The CDR3 runs to 15 residues. V was clipped by 5 bases and J by 7 bases, with 17 bases between them. The chain is built from TRBV2 and TRBJ1-4; possible D gene TRBD1, 6 bases. Material: T cells isolated from PBMCs. The source is a human donor in good health. The CDR3: CASSKKTGYAEKLFF. Written as DNA, the CDR3 is TGTGCCAGCAGTAAAAAAACAGGGTATGCTGAAAAACTGTTTTTT.